This T cell receptor beta chain was found in a study of blood T cell repertoires in COVID-19. About the research overall: Acute and convalescent COVID-19 samples came from the United States, Italy and Spain. T cells, B-cell-depleted T cells, or PBMCs provided the cDNA or gDNA that served as material.

Original processing notes: The authors estimated nucleated cell counts from reference gene primer amplification. Profiled with immunoSEQ multiplex PCR; TCRdb holds only in-frame clones, not every one. V and J calls plus clone size are reproduced from that table; the DNA served to infer D and trimming. The sample records a few hundred thousand clones, 84% being singletons. Per the germline V gene, CDR1 is SGHDT and CDR2 is YYEEEE. This CDR3 comprises 14 residues. Trimming stripped 1 base from V and 1 base from J, with 6 bases between. The receptor was derived from a man aged 40-50 years who had recovered from COVID-19. Material for sequencing was peripheral blood. This chain uses TRBV5-6 with TRBJ2-1, with D hard to call. The CDR3 DNA follows: TGTGCCAGCAGCTTGACAATTTCCTACAATGAGCAGTTCTTC. It encodes CASSLTISYNEQFF.